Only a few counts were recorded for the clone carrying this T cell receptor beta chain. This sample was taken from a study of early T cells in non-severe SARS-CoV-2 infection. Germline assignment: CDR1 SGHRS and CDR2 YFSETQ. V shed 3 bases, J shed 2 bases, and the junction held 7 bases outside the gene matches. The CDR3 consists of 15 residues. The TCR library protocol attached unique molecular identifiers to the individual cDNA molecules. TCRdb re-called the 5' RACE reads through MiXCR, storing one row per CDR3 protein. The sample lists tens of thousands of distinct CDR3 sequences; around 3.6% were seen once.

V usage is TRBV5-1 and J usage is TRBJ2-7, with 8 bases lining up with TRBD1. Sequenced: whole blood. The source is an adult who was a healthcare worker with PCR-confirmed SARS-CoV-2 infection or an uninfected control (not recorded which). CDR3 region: CASSSAGTGTYEQYF. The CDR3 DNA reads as TGCGCCAGCAGCTCGGCCGGGACAGGCACCTACGAGCAGTACTTC.